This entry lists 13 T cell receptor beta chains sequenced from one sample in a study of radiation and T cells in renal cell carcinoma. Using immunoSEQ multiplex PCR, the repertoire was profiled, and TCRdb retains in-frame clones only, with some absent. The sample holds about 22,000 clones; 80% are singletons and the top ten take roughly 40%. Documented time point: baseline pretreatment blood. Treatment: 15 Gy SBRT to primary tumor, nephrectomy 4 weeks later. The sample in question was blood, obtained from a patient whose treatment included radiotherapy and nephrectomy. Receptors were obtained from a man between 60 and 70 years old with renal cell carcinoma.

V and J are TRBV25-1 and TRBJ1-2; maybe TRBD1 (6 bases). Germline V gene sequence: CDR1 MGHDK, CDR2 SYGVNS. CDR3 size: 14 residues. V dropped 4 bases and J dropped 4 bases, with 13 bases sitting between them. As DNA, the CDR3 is TGTGCCAGCAGTGGTAACAGGGAGAGCTATGGCTACACCTTC. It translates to CASSGNRESYGYTF.

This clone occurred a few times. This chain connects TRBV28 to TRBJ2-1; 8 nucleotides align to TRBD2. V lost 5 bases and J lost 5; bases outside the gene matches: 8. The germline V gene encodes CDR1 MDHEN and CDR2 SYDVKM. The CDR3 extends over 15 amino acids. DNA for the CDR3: TGTGCCAGCAGTCCCACTAGCGGCCTCCACAATGAGCAGTTCTTC. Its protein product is CASSPTSGLHNEQFF.

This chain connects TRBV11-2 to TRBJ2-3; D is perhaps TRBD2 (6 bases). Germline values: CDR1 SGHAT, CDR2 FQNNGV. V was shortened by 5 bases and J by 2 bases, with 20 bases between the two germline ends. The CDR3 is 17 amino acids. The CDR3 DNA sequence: TGTGCCAGCAGCCTAAGACTAGGGGCGGAGAACACAGATACGCAGTATTTT. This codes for CASSLRLGAENTDTQYF. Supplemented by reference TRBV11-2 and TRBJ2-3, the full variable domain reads EAGVAQSPRYKIIEKRQSVAFWCNPISGHATLYWYQQILGQGPKLLIQFQNNGVVDDSQLPKDRFSAERLKGVDSTLKIQPAKLEDSAVYLCASSLRLGAENTDTQYFGPGTRLTVL.

CDR3 sequence reads: CASSPLGALGQGEQYF. In DNA, the CDR3 is TGTGCCAGCTCACCTCTCGGGGCCCTAGGGCAGGGTGAGCAGTACTTC. This chain joins TRBV18 and TRBJ2-7; D tentatively fits TRBD1 or TRBD2 (5 bases each). Trimming cost V 3 bases and J 7 bases, with 22 bases left between them. Per germline, CDR1 KGHSH and CDR2 LQKENI. There are 16 residues in the CDR3.

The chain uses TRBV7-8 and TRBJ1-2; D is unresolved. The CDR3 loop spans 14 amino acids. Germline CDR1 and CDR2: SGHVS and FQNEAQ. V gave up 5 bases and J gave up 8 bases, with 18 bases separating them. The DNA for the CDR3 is TGTGCCAGCAGCGTCAGTAGGGTCGGCGGGGGCTACACCTTC. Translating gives CASSVSRVGGGYTF.

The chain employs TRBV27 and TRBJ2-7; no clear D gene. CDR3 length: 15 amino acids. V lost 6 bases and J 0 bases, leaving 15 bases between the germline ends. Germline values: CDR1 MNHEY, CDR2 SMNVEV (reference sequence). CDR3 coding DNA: TGTGCCAGCAGCGATTCCGACGCCAGCTCCTACGAGCAGTACTTC. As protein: CASSDSDASSYEQYF.

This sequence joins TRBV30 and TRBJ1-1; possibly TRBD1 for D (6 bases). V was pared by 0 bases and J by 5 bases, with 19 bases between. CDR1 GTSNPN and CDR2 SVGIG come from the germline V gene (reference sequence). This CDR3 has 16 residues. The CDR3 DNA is TGTGCCTGGAGTGTAAGAGGGGGGCGCGTATGGACTGAAGCTTTCTTT. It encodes CAWSVRGGRVWTEAFF.

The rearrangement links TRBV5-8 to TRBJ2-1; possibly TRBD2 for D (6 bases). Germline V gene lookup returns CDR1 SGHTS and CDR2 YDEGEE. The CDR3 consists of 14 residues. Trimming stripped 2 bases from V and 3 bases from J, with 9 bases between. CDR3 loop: CASSLWRDYNEQFF. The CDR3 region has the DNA TGTGCCAGCAGCTTATGGCGGGACTACAATGAGCAGTTCTTC.

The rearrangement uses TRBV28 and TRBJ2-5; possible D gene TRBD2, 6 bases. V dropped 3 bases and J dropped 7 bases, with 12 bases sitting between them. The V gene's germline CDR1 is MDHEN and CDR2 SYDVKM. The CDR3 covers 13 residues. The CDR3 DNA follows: TGTGCCAGCAGTTTGGAGGGTCCTGGGACCCAGTACTTC. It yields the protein CASSLEGPGTQYF.

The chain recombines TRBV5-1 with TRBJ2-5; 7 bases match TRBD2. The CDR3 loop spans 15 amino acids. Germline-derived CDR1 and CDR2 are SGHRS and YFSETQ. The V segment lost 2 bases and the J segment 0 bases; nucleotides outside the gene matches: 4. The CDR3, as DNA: TGCGCCAGCAGCTTAAGCGGGAAATACCAAGAGACCCAGTACTTC. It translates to CASSLSGKYQETQYF.

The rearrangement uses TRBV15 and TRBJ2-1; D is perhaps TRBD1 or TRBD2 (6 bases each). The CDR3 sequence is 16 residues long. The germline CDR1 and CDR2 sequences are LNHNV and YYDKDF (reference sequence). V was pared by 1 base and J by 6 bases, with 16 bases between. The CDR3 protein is CATSRGGASSFNEQFF. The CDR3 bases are TGTGCCACCAGCAGAGGGGGGGCTAGTTCTTTCAATGAGCAGTTCTTC.

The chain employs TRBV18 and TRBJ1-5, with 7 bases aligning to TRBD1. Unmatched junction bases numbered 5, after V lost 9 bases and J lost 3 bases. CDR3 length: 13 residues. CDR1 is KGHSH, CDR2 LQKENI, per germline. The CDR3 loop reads CASTTGPNQPQHF. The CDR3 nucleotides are TGTGCCAGTACGACAGGGCCCAATCAGCCCCAGCATTTT.

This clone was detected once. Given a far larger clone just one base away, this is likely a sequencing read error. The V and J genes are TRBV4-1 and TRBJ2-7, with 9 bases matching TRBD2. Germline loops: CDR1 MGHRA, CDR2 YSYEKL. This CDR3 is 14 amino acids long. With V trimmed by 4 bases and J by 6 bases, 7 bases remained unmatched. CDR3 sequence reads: CASSLGTSRIEQYF. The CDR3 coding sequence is TGCGCCAGCAGCCTCGGGACTAGCAGGATCGAGCAGTACTTC.